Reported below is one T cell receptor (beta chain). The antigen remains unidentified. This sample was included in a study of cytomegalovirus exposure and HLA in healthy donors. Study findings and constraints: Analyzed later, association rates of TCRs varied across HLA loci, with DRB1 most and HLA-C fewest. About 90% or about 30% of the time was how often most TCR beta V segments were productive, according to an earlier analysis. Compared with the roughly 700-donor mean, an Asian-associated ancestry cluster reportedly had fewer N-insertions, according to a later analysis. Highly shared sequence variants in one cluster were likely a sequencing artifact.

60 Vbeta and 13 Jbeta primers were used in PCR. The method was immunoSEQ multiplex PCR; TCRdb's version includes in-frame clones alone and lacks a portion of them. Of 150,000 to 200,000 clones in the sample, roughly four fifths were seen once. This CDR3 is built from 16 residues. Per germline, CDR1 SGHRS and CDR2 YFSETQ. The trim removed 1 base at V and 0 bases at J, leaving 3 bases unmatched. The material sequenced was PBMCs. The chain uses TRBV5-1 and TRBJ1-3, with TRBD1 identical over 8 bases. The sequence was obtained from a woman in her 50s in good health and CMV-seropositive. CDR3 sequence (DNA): TGCGCCAGCAGCTTGACAGGGGGGAGCTCTGGAAACACCATATATTTT. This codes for CASSLTGGSSGNTIYF. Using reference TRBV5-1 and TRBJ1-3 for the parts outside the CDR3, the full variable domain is KAGVTQTPRYLIKTRGQQVTLSCSPISGHRSVSWYQQTPGQGLQFLFEYFSETQRNKGNFPGRFSGRQFSNSRSEMNVSTLELGDSALYLCASSLTGGSSGNTIYFGEGSWLTVV.